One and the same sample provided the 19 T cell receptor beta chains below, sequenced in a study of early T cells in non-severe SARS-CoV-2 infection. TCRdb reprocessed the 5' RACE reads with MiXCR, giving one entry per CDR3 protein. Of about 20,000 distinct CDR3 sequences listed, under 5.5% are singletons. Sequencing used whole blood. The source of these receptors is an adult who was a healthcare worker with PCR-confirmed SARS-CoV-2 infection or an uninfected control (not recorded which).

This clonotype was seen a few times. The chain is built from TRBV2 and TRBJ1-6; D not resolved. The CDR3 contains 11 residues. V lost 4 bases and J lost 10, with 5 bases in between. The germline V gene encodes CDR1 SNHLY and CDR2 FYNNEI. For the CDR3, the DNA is TGTGCCAGCAGTGGATCCTCACCCCTCCACTTT. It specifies CASSGSSPLHF.

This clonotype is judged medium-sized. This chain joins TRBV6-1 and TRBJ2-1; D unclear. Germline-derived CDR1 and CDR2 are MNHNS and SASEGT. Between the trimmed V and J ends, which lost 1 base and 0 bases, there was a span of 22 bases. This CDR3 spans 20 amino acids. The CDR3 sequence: CASSEVFGFEGPGSYNEQFF. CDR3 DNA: TGTGCCAGCAGTGAAGTCTTTGGATTCGAAGGCCCCGGCTCCTACAATGAGCAGTTCTTC.

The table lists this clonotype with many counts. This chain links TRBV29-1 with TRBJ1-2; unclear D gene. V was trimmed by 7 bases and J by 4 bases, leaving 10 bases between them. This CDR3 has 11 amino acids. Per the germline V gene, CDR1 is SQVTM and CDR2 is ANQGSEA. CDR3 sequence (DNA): TGCAGCGCCGTAGCCGCCTATGGCTACACCTTC. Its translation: CSAVAAYGYTF.

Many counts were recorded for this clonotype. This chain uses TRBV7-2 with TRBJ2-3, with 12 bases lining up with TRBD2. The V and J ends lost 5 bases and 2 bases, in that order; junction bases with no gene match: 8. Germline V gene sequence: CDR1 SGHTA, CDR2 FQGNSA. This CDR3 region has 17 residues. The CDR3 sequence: CASSPPTSGGHTDTQYF. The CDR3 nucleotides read TGTGCCAGCAGCCCCCCGACTAGCGGGGGCCACACAGATACGCAGTATTTT.

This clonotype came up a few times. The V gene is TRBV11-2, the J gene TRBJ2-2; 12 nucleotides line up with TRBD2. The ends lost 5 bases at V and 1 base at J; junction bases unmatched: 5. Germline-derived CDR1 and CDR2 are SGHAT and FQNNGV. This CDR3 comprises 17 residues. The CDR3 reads CASSQTSGGLNTGELFF. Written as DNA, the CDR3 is TGTGCCAGCAGCCAAACTAGCGGGGGGCTGAACACCGGGGAGCTGTTTTTT.

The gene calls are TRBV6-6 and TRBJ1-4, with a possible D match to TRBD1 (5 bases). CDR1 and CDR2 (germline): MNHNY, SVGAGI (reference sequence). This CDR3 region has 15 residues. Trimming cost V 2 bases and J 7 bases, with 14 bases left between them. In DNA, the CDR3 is TGTGCCAGCAGTTACGATGGGGGGGTAACTGAAAAACTGTTTTTT. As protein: CASSYDGGVTEKLFF.

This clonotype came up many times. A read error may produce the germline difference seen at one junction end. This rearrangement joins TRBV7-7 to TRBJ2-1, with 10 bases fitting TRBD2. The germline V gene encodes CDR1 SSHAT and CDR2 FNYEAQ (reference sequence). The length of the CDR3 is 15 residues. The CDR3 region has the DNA TGTGCTAGCAGCTTAATAGCGGGGGGCTCCAATGAGCAGTTCTTC. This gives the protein CASSLIAGGSNEQFF.

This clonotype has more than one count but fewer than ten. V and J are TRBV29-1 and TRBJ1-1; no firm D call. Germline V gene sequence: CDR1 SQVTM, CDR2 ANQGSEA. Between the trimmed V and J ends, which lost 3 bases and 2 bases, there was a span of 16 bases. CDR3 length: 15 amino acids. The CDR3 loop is CSVESRRQLNTEAFF. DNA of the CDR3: TGCAGCGTTGAGTCCAGAAGGCAGCTCAACACTGAAGCTTTCTTT.

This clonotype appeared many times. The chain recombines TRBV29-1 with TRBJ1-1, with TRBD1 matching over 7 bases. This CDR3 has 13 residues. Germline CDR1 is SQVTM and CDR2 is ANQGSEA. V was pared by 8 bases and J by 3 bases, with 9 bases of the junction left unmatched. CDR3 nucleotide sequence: TGCAGCACAAGACAGGGAGGGGACACTGAAGCTTTCTTT. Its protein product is CSTRQGGDTEAFF.

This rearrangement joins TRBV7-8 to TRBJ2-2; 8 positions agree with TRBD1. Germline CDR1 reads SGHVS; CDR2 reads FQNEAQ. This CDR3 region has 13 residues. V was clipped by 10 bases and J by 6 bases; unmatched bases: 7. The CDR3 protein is CATADREAGELFF. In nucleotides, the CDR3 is TGTGCCACCGCGGACAGGGAGGCCGGGGAGCTGTTTTTT.

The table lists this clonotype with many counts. The CDR3: CASSQWQGIGYGYTF. CDR3 coding DNA: TGCGCCAGCAGCCAATGGCAGGGAATCGGCTATGGCTACACCTTC. V and J are TRBV4-3 and TRBJ1-2, with a tentative D call TRBD1 (5 bases). Trimming took 2 bases from V and 4 from J, leaving 14 bases between them. Germline CDR1 reads LGHNA; CDR2 reads YSLEER. The CDR3 loop spans 15 amino acids.

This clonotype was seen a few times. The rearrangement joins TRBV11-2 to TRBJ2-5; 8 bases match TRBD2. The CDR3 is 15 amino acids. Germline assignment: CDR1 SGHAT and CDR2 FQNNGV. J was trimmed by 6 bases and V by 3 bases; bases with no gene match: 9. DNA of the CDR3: TGTGCCAGCAGCTTGGATACGGGGGGGCCGCAGACCCAGTACTTC. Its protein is CASSLDTGGPQTQYF.

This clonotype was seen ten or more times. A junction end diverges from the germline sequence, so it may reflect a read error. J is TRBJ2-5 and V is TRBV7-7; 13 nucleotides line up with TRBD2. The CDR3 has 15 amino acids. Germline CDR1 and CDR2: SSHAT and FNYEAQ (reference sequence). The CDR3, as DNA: TGTGCTAGCAGCTCGACTAGCGGGGGGAGGGAGACCCAGTACTTC. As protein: CASSSTSGGRETQYF. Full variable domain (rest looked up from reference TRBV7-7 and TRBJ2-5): GAGVSQSPRYKVTKRGQDVTLRCDPISSHATLYWYQQALGQGPEFLTYFNYEAQPDKSGLPSDRFSAERPEGSISTLTIQRTEQRDSAMYRCASSSTSGGRETQYFGPGTRLLVL.

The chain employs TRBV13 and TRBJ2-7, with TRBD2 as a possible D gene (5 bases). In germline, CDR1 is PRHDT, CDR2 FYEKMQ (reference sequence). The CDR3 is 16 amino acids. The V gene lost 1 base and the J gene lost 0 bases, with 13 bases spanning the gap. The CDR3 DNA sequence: TGTGCCAGCAGCTTAGACTCCAGCGGAAGCTCCTACGAGCAGTACTTC. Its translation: CASSLDSSGSSYEQYF.

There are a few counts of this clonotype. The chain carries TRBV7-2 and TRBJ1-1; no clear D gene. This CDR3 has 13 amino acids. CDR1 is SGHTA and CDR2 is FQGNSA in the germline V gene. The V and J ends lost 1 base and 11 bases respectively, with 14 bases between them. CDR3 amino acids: CASSLDRTRRAFF. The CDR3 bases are TGTGCCAGCAGCTTAGATCGAACCCGAAGGGCTTTCTTT.

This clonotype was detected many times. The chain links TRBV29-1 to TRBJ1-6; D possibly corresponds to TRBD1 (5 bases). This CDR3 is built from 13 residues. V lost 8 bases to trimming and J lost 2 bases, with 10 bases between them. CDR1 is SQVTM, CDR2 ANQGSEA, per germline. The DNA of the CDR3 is TGCAGCTGCAGGGCGACCTATAATTCACCCCTCCACTTT. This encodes CSCRATYNSPLHF. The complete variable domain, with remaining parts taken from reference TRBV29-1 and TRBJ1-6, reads SAVISQKPSRDICQRGTSLTIQCQVDSQVTMMFWYRQQPGQSLTLIATANQGSEATYESGFVIDKFPISRPNLTFSTLTVSNMSPEDSSIYLCSCRATYNSPLHFGNGTRLTVT.

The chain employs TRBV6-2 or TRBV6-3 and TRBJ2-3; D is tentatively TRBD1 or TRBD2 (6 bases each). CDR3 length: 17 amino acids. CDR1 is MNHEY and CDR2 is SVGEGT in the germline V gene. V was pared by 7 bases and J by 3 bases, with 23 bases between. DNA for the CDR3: TGTGCCAGCATTAACCCCTTGAGGGGGGAAAAGACAGATACGCAGTATTTT. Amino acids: CASINPLRGEKTDTQYF.

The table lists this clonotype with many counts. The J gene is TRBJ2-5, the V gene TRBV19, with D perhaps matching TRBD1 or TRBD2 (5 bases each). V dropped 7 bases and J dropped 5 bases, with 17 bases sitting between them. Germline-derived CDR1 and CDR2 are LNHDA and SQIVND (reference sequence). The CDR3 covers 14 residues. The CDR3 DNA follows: TGTGCCAGTACCACTGGGGCGGGCGAGGAGACCCAGTACTTC. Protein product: CASTTGAGEETQYF.

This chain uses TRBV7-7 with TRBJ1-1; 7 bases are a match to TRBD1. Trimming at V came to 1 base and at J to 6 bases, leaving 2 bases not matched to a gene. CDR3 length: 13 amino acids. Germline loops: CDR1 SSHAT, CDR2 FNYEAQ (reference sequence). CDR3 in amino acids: CASSLVQGAEAFF. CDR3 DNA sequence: TGTGCCAGCAGCTTAGTTCAGGGGGCTGAAGCTTTCTTT.